The sequence of this TCR beta chain was determined in a study of shared clonotypes between healthy human individuals. Method: immunoSEQ multiplex PCR; TCRdb's copy keeps in-frame clones and lacks some. The sample lists about 1 million clones; under 80% were seen once. The ends were cut back, 5 bases at V and 4 bases at J, with 8 bases in the middle. Germline V lookup: CDR1 SGHAT, CDR2 FQNNGV. There are 12 residues in the CDR3. The rearrangement links TRBV11-2 to TRBJ2-5; D gene ambiguous. The material sequenced was memory CD4+ T cells sorted from blood. Subset reported: CD45RA-negative fraction. The receptor's source is a man younger than 35 in good health. CDR3 residues: CASSVATETQYF. The CDR3 DNA sequence: TGTGCCAGCAGCGTCGCAACAGAGACCCAGTACTTC.